The present entry profiles one T cell receptor beta chain with its context. The CDR3 covers 14 residues. V gave up 6 bases and J gave up 0 bases, with 11 bases separating them. CDR1 and CDR2 from the germline V gene are SGHTA and FQGNSA. The source of the sample is a study of control samples from healthy donors and cancer patients. Assay used: immunoSEQ multiplex PCR; TCRdb lists only in-frame clones, some missing. The table shows approximately 100,000 clones, with about 89% occurring only once. The receptor was isolated from a man aged 30 to 45 in good health. This rearrangement joins TRBV7-2 to TRBJ1-1; a weak D match, TRBD1 (5 bases). Input material: blood. CDR3 DNA: TGTGCCAGCAGTGAGACAGCGCTGAACACTGAAGCTTTCTTT. This gives the protein CASSETALNTEAFF.